This TCR beta chain was captured in a study of PD-L1 blockade in urothelial cancer. The time point denotes: pretreatment peripheral blood. TCRdb keeps only in-frame clones here, not all; method: immunoSEQ multiplex PCR. This sample carries 55,000 to 85,000 clones, 80% to 85% of them seen once, and the ten largest clones take about 8.6%. The sequence came from a woman in her 70s with urothelial cancer. Sequenced here: PBMCs, sampled around atezolizumab (anti-PD-L1) treatment.

CDR3 protein: CASSLGGGGHYYEQYF. The DNA for the CDR3 is TGTGCCAGCAGCCTCGGCGGAGGGGGCCATTACTACGAGCAGTACTTC. This chain uses TRBV13 with TRBJ2-7, with a tentative D call TRBD1 (7 bases). The CDR3 runs to 16 residues. CDR1 and CDR2 (germline): PRHDT, FYEKMQ (reference sequence). The V gene lost 5 bases and the J gene lost 3 bases, with 20 bases spanning the gap.